A single T cell receptor beta chain is shown here with its context. Its antigen is undetermined. This entry is derived from a study of T cell responses to AZD1222 COVID-19 vaccine. Notes on the study in general: Increases in Spike-specific TCR breadth and depth were seen after two AZD1222 doses.

Profiled with immunoSEQ multiplex PCR; TCRdb holds only in-frame clones, not every one. The sample holds about 160,000 clones, 85% to 95% seen once. The CDR3 runs 14 residues. Trimming took 5 bases from V and 4 from J, leaving 13 bases between them. Per germline, CDR1 SEHNR and CDR2 FQNEAQ (reference sequence). V gene TRBV7-9 combines with J gene TRBJ2-3; D is unresolved. The TCR originated in an adult who received the AZD1222 COVID-19 vaccine. Sequencing was performed on peripheral blood, taken 28 days after the second AZD1222 dose. CDR3 sequence reads: CASSKYSGPDTQYF. CDR3 in DNA: TGTGCCAGCAGCAAATACTCCGGGCCAGATACGCAGTATTTT.